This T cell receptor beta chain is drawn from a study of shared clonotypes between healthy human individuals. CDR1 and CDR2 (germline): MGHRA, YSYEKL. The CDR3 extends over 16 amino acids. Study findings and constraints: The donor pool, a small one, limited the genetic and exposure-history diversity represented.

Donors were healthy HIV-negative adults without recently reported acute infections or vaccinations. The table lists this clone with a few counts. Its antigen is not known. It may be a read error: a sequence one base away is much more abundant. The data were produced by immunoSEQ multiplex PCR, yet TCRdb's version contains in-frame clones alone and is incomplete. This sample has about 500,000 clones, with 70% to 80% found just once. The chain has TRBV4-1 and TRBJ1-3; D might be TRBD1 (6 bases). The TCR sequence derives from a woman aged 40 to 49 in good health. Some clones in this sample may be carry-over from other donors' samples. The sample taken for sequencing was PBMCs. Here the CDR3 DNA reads TGCGCCAGCAGCCCTCACCGGGGGCCGTCTGGAAACGCCATATATTTT. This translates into CASSPHRGPSGNAIYF.